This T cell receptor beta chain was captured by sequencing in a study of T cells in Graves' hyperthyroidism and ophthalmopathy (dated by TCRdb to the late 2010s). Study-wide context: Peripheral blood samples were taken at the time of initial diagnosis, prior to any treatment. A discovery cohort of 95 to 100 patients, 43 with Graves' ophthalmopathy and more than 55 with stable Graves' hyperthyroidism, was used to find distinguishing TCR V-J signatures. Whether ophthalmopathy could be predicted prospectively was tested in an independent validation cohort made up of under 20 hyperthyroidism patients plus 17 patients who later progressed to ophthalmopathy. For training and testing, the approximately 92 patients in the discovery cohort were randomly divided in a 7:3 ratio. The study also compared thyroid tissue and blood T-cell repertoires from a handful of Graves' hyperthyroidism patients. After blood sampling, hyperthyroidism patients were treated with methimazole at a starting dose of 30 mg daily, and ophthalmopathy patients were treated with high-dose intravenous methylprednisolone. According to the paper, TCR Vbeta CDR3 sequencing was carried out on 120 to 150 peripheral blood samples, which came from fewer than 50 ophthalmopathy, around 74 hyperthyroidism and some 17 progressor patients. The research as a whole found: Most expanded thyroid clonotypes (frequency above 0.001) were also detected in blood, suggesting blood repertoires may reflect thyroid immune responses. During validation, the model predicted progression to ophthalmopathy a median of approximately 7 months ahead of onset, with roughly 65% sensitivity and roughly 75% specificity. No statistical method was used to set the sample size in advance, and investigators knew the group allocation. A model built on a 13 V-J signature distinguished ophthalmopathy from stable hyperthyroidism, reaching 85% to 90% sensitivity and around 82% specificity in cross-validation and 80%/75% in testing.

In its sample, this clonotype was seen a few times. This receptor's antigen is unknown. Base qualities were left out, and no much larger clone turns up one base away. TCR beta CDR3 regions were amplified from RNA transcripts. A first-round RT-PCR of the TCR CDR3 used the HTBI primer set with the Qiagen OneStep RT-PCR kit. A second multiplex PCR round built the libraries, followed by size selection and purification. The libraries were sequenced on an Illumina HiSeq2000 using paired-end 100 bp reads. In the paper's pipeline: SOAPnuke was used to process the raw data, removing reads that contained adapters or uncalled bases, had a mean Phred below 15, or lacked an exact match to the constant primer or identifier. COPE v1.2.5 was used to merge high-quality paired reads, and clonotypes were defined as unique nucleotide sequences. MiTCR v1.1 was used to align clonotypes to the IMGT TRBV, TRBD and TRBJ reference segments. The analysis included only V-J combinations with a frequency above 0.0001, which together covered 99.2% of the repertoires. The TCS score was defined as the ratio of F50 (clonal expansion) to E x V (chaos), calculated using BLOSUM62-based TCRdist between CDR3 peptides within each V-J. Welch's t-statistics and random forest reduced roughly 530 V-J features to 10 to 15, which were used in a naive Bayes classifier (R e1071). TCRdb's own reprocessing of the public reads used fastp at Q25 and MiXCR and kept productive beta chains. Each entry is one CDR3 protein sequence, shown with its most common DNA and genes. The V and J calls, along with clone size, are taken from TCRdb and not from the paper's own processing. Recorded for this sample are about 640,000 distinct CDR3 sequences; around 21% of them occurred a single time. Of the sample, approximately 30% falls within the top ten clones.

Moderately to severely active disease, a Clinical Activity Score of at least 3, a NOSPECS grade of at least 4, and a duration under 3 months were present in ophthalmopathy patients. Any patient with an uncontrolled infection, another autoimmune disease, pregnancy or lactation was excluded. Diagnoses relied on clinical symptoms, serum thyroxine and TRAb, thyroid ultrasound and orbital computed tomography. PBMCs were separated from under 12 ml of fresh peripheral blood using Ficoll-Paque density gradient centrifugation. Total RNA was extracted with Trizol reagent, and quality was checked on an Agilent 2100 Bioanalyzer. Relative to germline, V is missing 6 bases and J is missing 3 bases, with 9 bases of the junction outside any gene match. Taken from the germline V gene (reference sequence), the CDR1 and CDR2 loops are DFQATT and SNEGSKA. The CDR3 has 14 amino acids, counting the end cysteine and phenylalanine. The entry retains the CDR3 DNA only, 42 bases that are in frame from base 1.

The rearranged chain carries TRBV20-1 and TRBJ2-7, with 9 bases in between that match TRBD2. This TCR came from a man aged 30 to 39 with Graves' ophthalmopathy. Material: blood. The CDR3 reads CSASLAGGFYEQYF. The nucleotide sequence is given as TGCAGTGCAAGTTTGGCGGGAGGGTTCTACGAGCAGTACTTC.